The 28 T cell receptor beta chains listed next were all sequenced from one sample in a study of identical twins. TCRdb reanalysed the 5' RACE reads using MiXCR and keeps one entry per CDR3 protein. The sample has some 500,000 distinct CDR3 sequences, more than 13% seen once. In addition, the sample was reused for a study of yellow fever vaccine responses in identical twins.

Specimen: CD4+ T cells sorted from blood. The origin of the receptors is a woman under 30 in good health.

In this sample, this clonotype turned up many times. The CDR3 DNA reads TGTGCCAGCAGCTTAGGCGGACAGGGTCCTTACGAGCAGTACTTC. This gives the protein CASSLGGQGPYEQYF. The V gene is TRBV7-6, the J gene TRBJ2-7; TRBD1 aligns across 8 bases. CDR1 and CDR2 (germline): SGHVS, FNYEAQ. The CDR3 runs to 15 residues. With V trimmed by 1 base and J by 4 bases, 6 bases remained unmatched.

V usage is TRBV5-1 and J usage is TRBJ1-1; D remains unclear. In germline, CDR1 is SGHRS, CDR2 YFSETQ. This CDR3 has 14 amino acids. V was trimmed by 6 bases and J by 0 bases, leaving 12 bases between them. This CDR3 is CASNPTTMNTEAFF. As DNA, the CDR3 is TGCGCCAGCAACCCGACAACCATGAACACTGAAGCTTTCTTT.

This clonotype came up a few times. J is TRBJ2-3 and V is TRBV29-1; D gene uncertain. V was cut by 3 bases and J by 10 bases, with 14 bases left in between. In germline, CDR1 is SQVTM, CDR2 ANQGSEA. The CDR3 covers 12 residues. CDR3 residues: CSVDPAPSAQYF. The CDR3 DNA is TGCAGCGTTGATCCGGCTCCCAGTGCGCAGTATTTT.

The chain joins TRBV27 to TRBJ1-1; TRBD1 aligns across 11 bases. Trimming at V came to 4 bases and at J to 2 bases, leaving 6 bases not matched to a gene. The CDR3 length is 16 residues. Germline V gene lookup returns CDR1 MNHEY and CDR2 SMNVEV (reference sequence). This CDR3 reads CASSSNWTGGNTEAFF. The CDR3 nucleotides are TGTGCCAGCAGTTCAAACTGGACAGGGGGCAACACTGAAGCTTTCTTT.

In this sample, this clonotype turned up a few times. The rearrangement links TRBV7-9 to TRBJ2-1; possibly TRBD2 for D (5 bases). The CDR3 runs 12 residues. CDR1 and CDR2 (germline): SEHNR, FQNEAQ (reference sequence). Trimming took off 0 bases at V and 15 bases at J, with 12 bases between the two ends. The CDR3 is CASSLAGPAGFF. The CDR3, as DNA: TGTGCCAGCAGCTTAGCTGGGCCCGCGGGGTTCTTC.

The chain uses TRBV28 and TRBJ2-1, with TRBD1 matching 9 bases. The CDR3 is 15 residues long. CDR1 MDHEN and CDR2 SYDVKM come from the germline V gene. V gave up 8 bases and J gave up 5 bases; unmatched junction bases: 10. The chain's CDR3 is CASQTTDRGNNEQFF. In DNA, the CDR3 is TGTGCCAGCCAAACTACGGACAGGGGCAACAATGAGCAGTTCTTC. Drawing the rest from reference TRBV28 and TRBJ2-1, the complete variable domain is DVKVTQSSRYLVKRTGEKVFLECVQDMDHENMFWYRQDPGLGLRLIYFSYDVKMKEKGDIPEGYSVSREKKERFSLILESASTNQTSMYLCASQTTDRGNNEQFFGPGTRLTVL.

This clonotype was observed a few times. This chain connects TRBV3-1 to TRBJ2-5; no clear D. Germline V gene data show CDR1 as LGHDT and CDR2 as YNNKEL (reference sequence). Trimming took off 1 base at V and 7 bases at J, with 4 bases between the two ends. This CDR3 spans 11 amino acids. The CDR3, as DNA: TGTGCCAGCAGCCAAGGGGGGACCCAGTACTTC. It codes for CASSQGGTQYF.

Regarding this clonotype: One junction end disagrees with the germline gene, perhaps due to a read error. V is TRBV14 and J is TRBJ2-5; 7 bases align to TRBD1. The CDR3 loop spans 13 amino acids. CDR1 and CDR2 (germline): SGHDN, FVKESK. In nucleotides, the CDR3 is TGTGCCAGCAGCCAAGATCTTGAGGGGACAGTGAACTTC. Amino acid sequence: CASSQDLEGTVNF.

J is TRBJ2-5 and V is TRBV25-1; D may be TRBD2 (5 bases). The CDR3 has 15 residues. V gave up 2 bases and J gave up 5 bases, with 15 bases separating them. In germline, CDR1 is MGHDK, CDR2 SYGVNS. CDR3 amino acids: CASSERGSRPETQYF. The CDR3 nucleotides are TGTGCCAGCAGTGAACGGGGATCCCGGCCTGAGACCCAGTACTTC. Variable domain in full (rest from reference TRBV25-1 and TRBJ2-5): EADIYQTPRYLVIGTGKKITLECSQTMGHDKMYWYQQDPGMELHLIHYSYGVNSTEKGDLSSESTVSRIRTEHFPLTLESARPSHTSQYLCASSERGSRPETQYFGPGTRLLVL.

The rearrangement uses TRBV7-6 and TRBJ1-1; D unclear. Trimming removed 0 bases from V and 2 bases from J, with 4 bases in between. Germline CDR1 SGHVS, CDR2 FNYEAQ. CDR3 size: 13 residues. CDR3 protein: CASSLAFNTEAFF. CDR3 sequence (DNA): TGTGCCAGCAGCTTAGCTTTCAACACTGAAGCTTTCTTT.

This chain connects TRBV30 to TRBJ2-7; D is perhaps TRBD1 (5 bases). Germline V gives CDR1 GTSNPN, CDR2 SVGIG (reference sequence). The V end lost 2 bases, the J end lost 4 bases, and 12 bases lay between the germline ends. The CDR3 loop spans 13 amino acids. CDR3 sequence reads: CAWSRGPAYEQYF. CDR3 bases: TGTGCCTGGAGTAGGGGCCCCGCGTACGAGCAGTACTTC.

V usage is TRBV6-1 and J usage is TRBJ2-7; either TRBD1 or TRBD2 may fit D (6 bases each). V was shortened by 3 bases and J by 5 bases, with 17 bases between the two germline ends. This CDR3 contains 15 residues. The germline gives CDR1 MNHNS, CDR2 SASEGT. CDR3 nucleotides: TGTGCCAGCAGTGACTACTGGGTGGAGGGGGACGAGCAGTACTTC. Translating it yields CASSDYWVEGDEQYF.

The rearrangement links TRBV10-3 to TRBJ1-6; a weak D match, TRBD1 (6 bases). CDR1 ENHRY and CDR2 SYGVKD come from the germline V gene. This CDR3 has 14 amino acids. V gave up 3 bases and J gave up 8 bases, with 11 bases separating them. CDR3 nucleotides: TGTGCCATCAGTGAATACAGGGATGATTCACCCCTCCACTTT. Its translation is CAISEYRDDSPLHF.

The V call is TRBV4-3, the J call TRBJ2-1, with unresolved D. The CDR3 has 16 residues. V lost 0 bases, J lost 2 bases, and 11 bases lay in between. Per the germline V gene, CDR1 is LGHNA and CDR2 is YSLEER. For the CDR3, the DNA is TGCGCCAGCAGCCAAGACCTCCGCGGAGCCTACAATGAGCAGTTCTTC. Protein: CASSQDLRGAYNEQFF.

The J gene is TRBJ2-7, the V gene TRBV6-5; TRBD2 is a possible D gene (6 bases). V was cut by 2 bases and J by 1 base, with 12 bases left in between. The CDR3 is 15 residues long. CDR1 is MNHEY and CDR2 is SVGAGI in the germline V gene. This chain's CDR3 is CASSYVGGSSYEQYF. CDR3 DNA sequence: TGTGCCAGCAGTTACGTCGGGGGTTCATCCTACGAGCAGTACTTC.

At least ten counts were recorded for this clonotype. V gene TRBV12-3 or TRBV12-4 combines with J gene TRBJ2-7; 8 bases line up with TRBD1. The length of the CDR3 is 13 residues. Trimming removed 3 bases from V and 6 bases from J; junction bases left unmatched: 4. The CDR3 spells CASSFAGGFEQYF. As DNA, the CDR3 is TGTGCCAGCAGTTTTGCAGGGGGCTTCGAGCAGTACTTC.

This clonotype was counted a few times. CDR3 sequence (DNA): TGTGCCAGCAGTTTATCGAGAGGGCAGGGATACACTGAAGCTTTCTTT. This encodes CASSLSRGQGYTEAFF. The chain uses TRBV27 and TRBJ1-1; a weak D match, TRBD1 (5 bases). Trimming cost V 0 bases and J 3 bases, with 14 bases left between them. This CDR3 is 16 amino acids long. Germline V gene sequence: CDR1 MNHEY, CDR2 SMNVEV (reference sequence).

This clonotype was seen repeatedly, ten times or more. This chain connects TRBV12-3 or TRBV12-4 to TRBJ2-7, with D possibly matching TRBD1 (5 bases). Trimming removed 2 bases at V and 6 bases at J, with 14 bases between. There are 14 residues in the CDR3. CDR3 region: CASSLQDILSEQYF. The DNA for the CDR3 is TGTGCCAGCAGTTTACAGGACATCCTGTCCGAGCAGTACTTC.

This clonotype was seen at least ten times. The chain combines TRBV27 with TRBJ2-2, with D possibly TRBD1 on 5 matching bases. This CDR3 is built from 15 residues. Germline CDR1 reads MNHEY; CDR2 reads SMNVEV (reference sequence). Trimming took 5 bases from V and 1 from J, leaving 11 bases between them. CDR3 loop: CASSPGQKNTGELFF. CDR3 bases: TGTGCCAGCAGTCCAGGACAAAAGAACACCGGGGAGCTGTTTTTT.

This sequence joins TRBV20-1 and TRBJ2-1; 7 bases map to TRBD2. Looked up from germline, CDR1 is DFQATT and CDR2 is SNEGSKA (reference sequence). The CDR3 is 14 residues long. The V segment lost 4 bases and the J segment 7 bases; nucleotides outside the gene matches: 10. This CDR3 reads CSANRGEIGNEQFF. Here the CDR3 DNA reads TGCAGTGCTAATCGGGGGGAAATCGGGAATGAGCAGTTCTTC.

This clonotype has more than one count but fewer than ten. This chain connects TRBV5-1 to TRBJ2-1; D not resolved. V was pared by 2 bases and J by 6 bases, with 15 bases between. The CDR3 covers 15 residues. Germline CDR1 SGHRS, CDR2 YFSETQ. In nucleotides, the CDR3 is TGCGCCAGCAGCTTAAGGCCGGGTACTGTCAATGAGCAGTTCTTC. This encodes CASSLRPGTVNEQFF.

This chain links TRBV28 with TRBJ2-6; TRBD2 agrees at 9 bases. Unmatched junction bases numbered 10, after V lost 3 bases and J lost 4 bases. The germline gives CDR1 MDHEN, CDR2 SYDVKM. CDR3 length: 18 amino acids. CDR3 nucleotide sequence: TGTGCCAGCAGTTTGATGAGTAGCGGGAGAGCCGGGGCCAACGTCCTGACTTTC. This codes for CASSLMSSGRAGANVLTF. Drawing the rest from reference TRBV28 and TRBJ2-6, the complete variable domain is DVKVTQSSRYLVKRTGEKVFLECVQDMDHENMFWYRQDPGLGLRLIYFSYDVKMKEKGDIPEGYSVSREKKERFSLILESASTNQTSMYLCASSLMSSGRAGANVLTFGAGSRLTVL.

This clonotype has only a few counts. The chain has TRBV2 and TRBJ2-6, with D hard to call. V was shortened by 5 bases and J by 0 bases, with 8 bases between the two germline ends. Germline assignment: CDR1 SNHLY and CDR2 FYNNEI. The CDR3 extends over 15 amino acids. CDR3 in DNA: TGTGCCAGCAGTCCGGATCACTCTGGGGCCAACGTCCTGACTTTC. Its translation: CASSPDHSGANVLTF.

This clonotype was seen many times. The chain combines TRBV18 with TRBJ2-6; 8 bases line up with TRBD1. Trimming removed 8 bases from V and 7 bases from J; junction bases left unmatched: 7. The CDR3 runs 14 residues. Germline CDR1 KGHSH, CDR2 LQKENI. The chain's CDR3 is CASTLDRGANVLTF. CDR3 bases: TGTGCCAGCACCCTAGACAGGGGAGCCAACGTCCTGACTTTC.

This clonotype was observed a handful of times. This sequence joins TRBV24-1 and TRBJ2-1; D possibly corresponds to TRBD2 (5 bases). Germline loops: CDR1 KGHDR, CDR2 SFDVKD. CDR3 length equals 13 residues. The V end lost 7 bases, the J end lost 10 bases, and 16 bases lay between the germline ends. The chain's CDR3 is CATSQPLLVEQFF. The CDR3 coding sequence is TGTGCCACCAGCCAACCGTTACTAGTAGAGCAGTTCTTC.

This clonotype was observed a handful of times. This rearrangement joins TRBV4-3 to TRBJ2-4; TRBD2 aligns across 7 bases. Germline assignment: CDR1 LGHNA and CDR2 YSLEER. V dropped 0 bases and J dropped 8; count of bases not matched to a gene: 10. The CDR3 is made up of 16 amino acids. CDR3 DNA sequence: TGCGCCAGCAGCCAAGAAAGGGCTAGCGGAGGGGACATTCAGTACTTC. Protein sequence: CASSQERASGGDIQYF.

The V call is TRBV6-1, the J call TRBJ2-1; TRBD2 aligns across 11 bases. V lost 7 bases to trimming and J lost 9 bases; unmatched junction nucleotides: 8. Germline-derived CDR1 and CDR2 are MNHNS and SASEGT. CDR3 length equals 14 residues. The DNA of the CDR3 is TGTGCCAGCACAGAACTAGCGGGAGTGAGTGAGCAGTTCTTC. It translates to CASTELAGVSEQFF.

This rearrangement joins TRBV7-2 to TRBJ1-2; the D gene is possibly TRBD1 (6 bases). The CDR3 consists of 15 residues. Between the trimmed V and J ends, which lost 5 bases and 2 bases, there was a span of 15 bases. Germline CDR1 reads SGHTA; CDR2 reads FQGNSA. CDR3 in DNA: TGTGCCAGCAGCGCCAGACAGGCGTCGAACTATGGCTACACCTTC. It codes for CASSARQASNYGYTF.